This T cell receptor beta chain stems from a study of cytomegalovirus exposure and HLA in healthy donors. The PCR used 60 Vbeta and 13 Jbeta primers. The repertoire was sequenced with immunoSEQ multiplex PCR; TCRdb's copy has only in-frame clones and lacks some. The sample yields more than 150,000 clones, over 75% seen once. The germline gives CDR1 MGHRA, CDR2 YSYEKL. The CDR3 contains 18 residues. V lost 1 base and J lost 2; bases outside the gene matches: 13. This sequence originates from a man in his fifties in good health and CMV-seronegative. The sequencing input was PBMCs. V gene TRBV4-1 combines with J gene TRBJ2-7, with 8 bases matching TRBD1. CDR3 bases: TGCGCCAGCAGCCAAGGGGGCAGGGGGCAGAGAGGGACCTACGAGCAGTACTTC. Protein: CASSQGGRGQRGTYEQYF.